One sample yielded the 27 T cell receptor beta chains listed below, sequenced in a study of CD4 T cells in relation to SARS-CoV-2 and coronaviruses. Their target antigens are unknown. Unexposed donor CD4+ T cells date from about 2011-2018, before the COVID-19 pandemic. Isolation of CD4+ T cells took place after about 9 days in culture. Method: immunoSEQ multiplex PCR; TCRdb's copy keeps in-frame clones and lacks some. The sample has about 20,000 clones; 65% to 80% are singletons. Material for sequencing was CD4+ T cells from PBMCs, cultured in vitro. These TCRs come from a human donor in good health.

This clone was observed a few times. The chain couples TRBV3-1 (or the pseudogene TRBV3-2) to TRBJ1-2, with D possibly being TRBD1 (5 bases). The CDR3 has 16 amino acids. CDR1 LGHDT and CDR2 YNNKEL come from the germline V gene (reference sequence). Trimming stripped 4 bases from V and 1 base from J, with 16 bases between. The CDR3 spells CASSRNPQGYNYGYTF. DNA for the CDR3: TGTGCCAGCAGCCGGAACCCGCAGGGATATAACTATGGCTACACCTTC.

The CDR3 loop is CASARETNEQFF. In DNA form, the CDR3 reads TGTGCCAGTGCGCGGGAGACGAATGAGCAGTTCTTC. The chain uses TRBV19 and TRBJ2-1; 7 bases are a match to TRBD2. CDR3 length equals 12 residues. CDR1 and CDR2 from the germline V gene are LNHDA and SQIVND (reference sequence). J lost 7 bases, V lost 8 bases, and 5 bases had no gene match.

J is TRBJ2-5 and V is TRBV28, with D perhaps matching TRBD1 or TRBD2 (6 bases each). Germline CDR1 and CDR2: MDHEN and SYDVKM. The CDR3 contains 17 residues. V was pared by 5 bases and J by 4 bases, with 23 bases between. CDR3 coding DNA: TGTGCCAGCAGTCCCAAGGGCACGGGGGCCGTGCGAGAGACCCAGTACTTC. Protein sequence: CASSPKGTGAVRETQYF.

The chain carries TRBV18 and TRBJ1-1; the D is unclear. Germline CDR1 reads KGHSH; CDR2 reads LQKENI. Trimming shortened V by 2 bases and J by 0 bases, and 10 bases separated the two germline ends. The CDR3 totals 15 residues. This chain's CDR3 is CASSPTTDVNTEAFF. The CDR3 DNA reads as TGTGCCAGCTCACCAACGACTGATGTGAACACTGAAGCTTTCTTT.

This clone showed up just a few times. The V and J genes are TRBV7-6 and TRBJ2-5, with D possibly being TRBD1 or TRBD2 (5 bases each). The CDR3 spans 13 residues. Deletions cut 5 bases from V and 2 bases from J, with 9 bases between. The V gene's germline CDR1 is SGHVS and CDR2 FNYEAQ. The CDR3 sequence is CASSRGRQETQYF. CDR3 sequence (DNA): TGTGCCAGCAGCAGGGGACGACAAGAGACCCAGTACTTC.

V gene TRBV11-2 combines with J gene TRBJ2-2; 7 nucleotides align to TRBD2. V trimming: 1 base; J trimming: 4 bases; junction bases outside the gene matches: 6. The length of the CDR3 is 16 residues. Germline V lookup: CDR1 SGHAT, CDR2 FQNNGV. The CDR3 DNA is TGTGCCAGCAGCTTAGTCTGCGGGAGAGGCACCGGGGAGCTGTTTTTT. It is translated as CASSLVCGRGTGELFF. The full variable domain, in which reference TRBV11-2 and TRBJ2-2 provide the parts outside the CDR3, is EAGVAQSPRYKIIEKRQSVAFWCNPISGHATLYWYQQILGQGPKLLIQFQNNGVVDDSQLPKDRFSAERLKGVDSTLKIQPAKLEDSAVYLCASSLVCGRGTGELFFGEGSRLTVL.

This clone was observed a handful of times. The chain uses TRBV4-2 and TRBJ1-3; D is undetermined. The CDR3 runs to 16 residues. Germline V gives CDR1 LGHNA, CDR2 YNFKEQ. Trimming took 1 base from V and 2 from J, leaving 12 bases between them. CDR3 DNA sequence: TGTGCCAGCAGCCAAGGGGGAGCCTTGACTGGAAACACCATATATTTT. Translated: CASSQGGALTGNTIYF.

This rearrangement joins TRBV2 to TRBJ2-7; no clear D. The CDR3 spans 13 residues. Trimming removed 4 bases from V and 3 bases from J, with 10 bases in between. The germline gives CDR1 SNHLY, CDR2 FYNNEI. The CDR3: CASSGGPDYEQYF. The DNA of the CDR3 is TGTGCCAGCAGTGGAGGACCGGACTACGAGCAGTACTTC.

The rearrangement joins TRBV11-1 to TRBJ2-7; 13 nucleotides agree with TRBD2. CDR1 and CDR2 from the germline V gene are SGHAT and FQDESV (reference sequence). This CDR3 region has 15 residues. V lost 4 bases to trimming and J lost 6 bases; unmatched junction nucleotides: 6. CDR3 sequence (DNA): TGTGCCAGCAGCTCAAGACTAGCGGGAGGCGGCGAGCAGTACTTC. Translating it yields CASSSRLAGGGEQYF.

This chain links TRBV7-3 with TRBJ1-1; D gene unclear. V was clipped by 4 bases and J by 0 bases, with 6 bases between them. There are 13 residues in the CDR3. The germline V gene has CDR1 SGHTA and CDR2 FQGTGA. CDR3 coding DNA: TGTGCCAGCAGCTCGTCAGTGAACACTGAAGCTTTCTTT. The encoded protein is CASSSSVNTEAFF.

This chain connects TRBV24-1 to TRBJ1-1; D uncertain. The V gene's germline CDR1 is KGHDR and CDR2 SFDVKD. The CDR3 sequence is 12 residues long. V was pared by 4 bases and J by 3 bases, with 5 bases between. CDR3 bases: TGTGCCACCAGTGAGGGCCACACTGAAGCTTTCTTT. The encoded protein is CATSEGHTEAFF.

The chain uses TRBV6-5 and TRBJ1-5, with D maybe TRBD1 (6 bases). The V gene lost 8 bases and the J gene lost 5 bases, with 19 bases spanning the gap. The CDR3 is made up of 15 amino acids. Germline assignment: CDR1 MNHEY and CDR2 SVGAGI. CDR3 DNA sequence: TGTGCCAGCGGCCTTGAACAGGGTTCGTATCAGCCCCAGCATTTT. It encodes CASGLEQGSYQPQHF.

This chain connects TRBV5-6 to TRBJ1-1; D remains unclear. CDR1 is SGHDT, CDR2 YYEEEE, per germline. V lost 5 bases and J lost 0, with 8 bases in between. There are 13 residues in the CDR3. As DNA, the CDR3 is TGTGCCAGCAGTCTACCCCTGAACACTGAAGCTTTCTTT. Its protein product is CASSLPLNTEAFF.

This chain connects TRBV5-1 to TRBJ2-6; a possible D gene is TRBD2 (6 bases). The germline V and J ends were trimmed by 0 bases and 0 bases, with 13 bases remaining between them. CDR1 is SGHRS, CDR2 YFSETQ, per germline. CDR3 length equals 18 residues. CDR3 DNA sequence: TGCGCCAGCAGCTTGGACGTGACTAGGTACTCTGGGGCCAACGTCCTGACTTTC. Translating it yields CASSLDVTRYSGANVLTF.

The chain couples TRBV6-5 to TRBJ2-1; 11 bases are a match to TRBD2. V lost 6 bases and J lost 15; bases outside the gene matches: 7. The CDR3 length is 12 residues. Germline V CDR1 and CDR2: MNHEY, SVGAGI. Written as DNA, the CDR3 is TGTGCCAGCAGAATAGCGGGAGGGATTCTGTTCTTC. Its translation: CASRIAGGILFF.

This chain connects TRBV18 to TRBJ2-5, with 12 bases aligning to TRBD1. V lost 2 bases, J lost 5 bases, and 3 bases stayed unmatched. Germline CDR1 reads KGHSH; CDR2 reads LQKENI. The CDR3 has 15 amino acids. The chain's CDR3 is CASSPGTGGLETQYF. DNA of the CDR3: TGTGCCAGCTCACCAGGGACAGGGGGCCTGGAGACCCAGTACTTC.

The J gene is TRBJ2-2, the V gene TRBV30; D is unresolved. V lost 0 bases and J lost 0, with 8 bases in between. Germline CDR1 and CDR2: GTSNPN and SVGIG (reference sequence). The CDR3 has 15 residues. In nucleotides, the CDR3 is TGTGCCTGGAGTGTACGGCAGGCGAACACCGGGGAGCTGTTTTTT. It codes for CAWSVRQANTGELFF.

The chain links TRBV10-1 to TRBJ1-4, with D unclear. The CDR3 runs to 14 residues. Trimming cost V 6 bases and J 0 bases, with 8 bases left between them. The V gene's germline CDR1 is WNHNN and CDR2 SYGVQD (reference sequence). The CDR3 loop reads CASSKAATNEKLFF. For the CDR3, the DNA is TGCGCCAGCAGCAAGGCCGCAACTAATGAAAAACTGTTTTTT.

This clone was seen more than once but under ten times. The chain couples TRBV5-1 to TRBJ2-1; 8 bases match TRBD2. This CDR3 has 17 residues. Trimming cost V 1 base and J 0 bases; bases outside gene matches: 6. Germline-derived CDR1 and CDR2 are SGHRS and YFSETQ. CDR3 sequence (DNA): TGCGCCAGCAGCTTGAGCCTAGCGGGCAACTCCTACAATGAGCAGTTCTTC. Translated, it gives CASSLSLAGNSYNEQFF.

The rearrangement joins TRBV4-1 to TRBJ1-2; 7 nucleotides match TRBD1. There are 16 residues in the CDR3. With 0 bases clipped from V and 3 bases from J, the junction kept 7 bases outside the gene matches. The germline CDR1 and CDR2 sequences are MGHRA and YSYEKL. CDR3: CASSQEPDRRYYGYTF. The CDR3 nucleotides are TGCGCCAGCAGCCAAGAACCGGACAGGAGGTACTATGGCTACACCTTC.

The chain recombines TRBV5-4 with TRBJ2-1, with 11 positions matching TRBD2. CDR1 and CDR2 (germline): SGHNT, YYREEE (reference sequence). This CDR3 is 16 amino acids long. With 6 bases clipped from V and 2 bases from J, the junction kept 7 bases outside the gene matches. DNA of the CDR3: TGTGCCAGCAACAACCGACTAGCGGGAACCTACAATGAGCAGTTCTTC. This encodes CASNNRLAGTYNEQFF.

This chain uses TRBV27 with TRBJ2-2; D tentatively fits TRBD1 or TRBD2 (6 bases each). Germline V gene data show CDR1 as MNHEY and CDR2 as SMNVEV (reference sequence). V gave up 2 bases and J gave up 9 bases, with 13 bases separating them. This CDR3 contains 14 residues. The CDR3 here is CASSLNGGGRELFF. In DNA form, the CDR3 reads TGTGCCAGCAGTTTAAATGGAGGGGGTCGGGAGCTGTTTTTT.

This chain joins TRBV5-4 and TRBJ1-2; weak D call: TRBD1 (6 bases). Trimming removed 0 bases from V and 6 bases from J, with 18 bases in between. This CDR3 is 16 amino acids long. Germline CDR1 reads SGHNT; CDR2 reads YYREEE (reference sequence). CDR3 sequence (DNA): TGTGCCAGCAGCTTGGCCGGCGGCAGGGGCTGGGATGGCTACACCTTC. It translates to CASSLAGGRGWDGYTF.

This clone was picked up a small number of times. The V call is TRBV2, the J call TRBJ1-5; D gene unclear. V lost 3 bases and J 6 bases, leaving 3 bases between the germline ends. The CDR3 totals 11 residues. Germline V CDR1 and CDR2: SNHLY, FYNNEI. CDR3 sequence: CASSEFQPQHF. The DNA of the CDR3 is TGTGCCAGCAGTGAGTTTCAGCCCCAGCATTTT.

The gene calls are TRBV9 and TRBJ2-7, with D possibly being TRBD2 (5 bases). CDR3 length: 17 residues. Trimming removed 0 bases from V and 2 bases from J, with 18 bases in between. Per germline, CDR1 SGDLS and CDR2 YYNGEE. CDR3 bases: TGTGCCAGCAGCGTAGCTCCGGGGTCAATTTCGGCCTACGAGCAGTACTTC. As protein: CASSVAPGSISAYEQYF. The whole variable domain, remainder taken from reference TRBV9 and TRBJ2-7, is DSGVTQTPKHLITATGQRVTLRCSPRSGDLSVYWYQQSLDQGLQFLIQYYNGEERAKGNILERFSAQQFPDLHSELNLSSLELGDSALYFCASSVAPGSISAYEQYFGPGTRLTVT.

CDR3 sequence: CASSYRGRSYNEQFF. For the CDR3, the DNA is TGTGCCAGCAGTTACAGGGGGCGATCCTACAATGAGCAGTTCTTC. The V call is TRBV28, the J call TRBJ2-1, with 9 positions matching TRBD1. V was clipped by 4 bases and J by 1 base; unmatched bases: 2. This CDR3 region has 15 residues. Germline V lookup: CDR1 MDHEN, CDR2 SYDVKM.

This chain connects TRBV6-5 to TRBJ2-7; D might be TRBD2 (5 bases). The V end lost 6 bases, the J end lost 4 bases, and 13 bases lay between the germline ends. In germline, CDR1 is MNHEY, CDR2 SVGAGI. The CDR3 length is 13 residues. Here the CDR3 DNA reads TGTGCCAGCAGACCCCCGGGAATATACGAGCAGTACTTC. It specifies CASRPPGIYEQYF.